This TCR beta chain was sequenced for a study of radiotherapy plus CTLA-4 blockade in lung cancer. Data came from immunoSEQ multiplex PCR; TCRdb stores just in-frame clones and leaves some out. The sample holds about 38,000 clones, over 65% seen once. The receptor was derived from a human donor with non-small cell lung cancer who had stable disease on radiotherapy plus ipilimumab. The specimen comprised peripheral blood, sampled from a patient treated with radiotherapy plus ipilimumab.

The CDR3 DNA follows: TGCGCCAGCAGAGGGAACCTAGGCCGGACAGGGCAAGTAGAGACCCAGTACTTC. This codes for CASRGNLGRTGQVETQYF. V is TRBV5-1 and J is TRBJ2-5; 8 bases are shared with TRBD1. This CDR3 is 18 amino acids long. The junction had 19 bases not matched to a gene; V was cut back by 5 bases and J by 4 bases. Germline lookup yields CDR1 SGHRS and CDR2 YFSETQ.